This T cell receptor (beta chain) came from a study of cytomegalovirus exposure and HLA in healthy donors. Study background: HLA-typed donors were the source of some 85 million unique TCRs, which an early data release held. Study-wide results and caveats: The authors assumed roughly uniform sequencing depth across donors for presence/absence analyses. In a later analysis, compared with equally common non-associated chains, HLA-associated beta chains were more expanded.

Points on this clone: The antigen remains undetermined.

Both 60 Vbeta primers and 13 Jbeta primers went into the PCR. Clones were read by immunoSEQ multiplex PCR, and TCRdb kept only the in-frame ones, dropping some. The table lists roughly 140,000 clones. This CDR3 spans 17 amino acids. From germline, CDR1 is LGHNA and CDR2 YNFKEQ. The V segment lost 4 bases and the J segment 5 bases; nucleotides outside the gene matches: 12. V and J are TRBV4-2 and TRBJ2-3, with 10 bases that match TRBD2. This receptor was obtained from a male donor in good health and CMV-seronegative. Sequencing used PBMCs. The CDR3 region has the DNA TGTGCCAGCAGCCTGAGAACCAGCGGGGGGGCAGGAGATACGCAGTATTTT. Its protein is CASSLRTSGGAGDTQYF.